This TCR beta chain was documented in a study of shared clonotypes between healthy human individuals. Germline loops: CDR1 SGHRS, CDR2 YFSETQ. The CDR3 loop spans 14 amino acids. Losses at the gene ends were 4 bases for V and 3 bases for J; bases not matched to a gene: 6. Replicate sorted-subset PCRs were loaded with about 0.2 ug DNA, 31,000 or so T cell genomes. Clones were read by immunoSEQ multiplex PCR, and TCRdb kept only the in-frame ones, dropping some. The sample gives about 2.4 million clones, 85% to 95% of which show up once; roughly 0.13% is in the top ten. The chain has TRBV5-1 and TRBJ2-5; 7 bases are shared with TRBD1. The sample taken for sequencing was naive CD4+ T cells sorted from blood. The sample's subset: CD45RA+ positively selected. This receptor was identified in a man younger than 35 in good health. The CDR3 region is CASSDPGTEETQYF. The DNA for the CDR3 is TGCGCCAGCAGCGACCCCGGGACAGAAGAGACCCAGTACTTC.